These T cell receptor beta chains were read from a single sample in a study of cytomegalovirus exposure and HLA in healthy donors. The data were produced by immunoSEQ multiplex PCR, yet TCRdb's version contains in-frame clones alone and is incomplete. The sample records around 140,000 clones, roughly 90% being singletons. The material sequenced was PBMCs. The source is a woman in her thirties or forties in good health and CMV-seronegative. CDR3s include the opening cysteine and the closing phenylalanine or tryptophan. D genes are given only for firm matches. A clone size is listed for some rows: how often the clone was seen (once, few, many), or a class if it is expanded.

D gene,V gene,J gene,clone size,CDR3 DNA,CDR3 protein
TRBD1,TRBV4-1,TRBJ1-4,few,TGCGCCAGCAGCCGATGGACAGGGGGCGTTAATGAAAAACTGTTTTTT,CASSRWTGGVNEKLFF
.,TRBV6-1,TRBJ2-1,.,TGTGCCAGCAGTGAAGGTAGACTAGGGGACGTGAAGCAGTTCTTC,CASSEGRLGDVKQFF
TRBD1,TRBV30,TRBJ2-7,.,TGTGCCTGGAGCCAATGGGACAGGACCTACGAGCAGTACTTC,CAWSQWDRTYEQYF
TRBD1,TRBV5-4,TRBJ1-6,.,TGTGCCAGCAGCGTGGGACAGGGTATCGATTCACCCCTCCACTTT,CASSVGQGIDSPLHF
TRBD1,TRBV6-1,TRBJ1-1,.,TGTGCCAGCAGTAGACAGGGATGGAACACTGAAGCTTTCTTT,CASSRQGWNTEAFF
.,TRBV7-9,TRBJ2-3,.,TGTGCCAGCAGCCGTCAGAGGGTGGGACTCCCAGGACCAGATACGCAGTATTTT,CASSRQRVGLPGPDTQYF
TRBD2,TRBV7-9,TRBJ2-1,.,TGTGCCAGCAGATTTTTACTAGCGTCTAATGAGCAGTTCTTC,CASRFLLASNEQFF
TRBD2,TRBV19,TRBJ2-2,.,TGTGCCAGTACTACAATGGGGGGGAGGTCCGGGGAGCTGTTTTTT,CASTTMGGRSGELFF
.,TRBV7-2,TRBJ1-2,.,TGTGCCAGCAGCTTAAGCCACTCCCGCCGGTATGGCTACACCTTC,CASSLSHSRRYGYTF
TRBD2,TRBV4-3,TRBJ2-3,.,TGCGCCAGCAGCCAAGAGGGAGTAGCGGGAGGGGTCACAGATACGCAGTATTTT,CASSQEGVAGGVTDTQYF
.,TRBV7-9,TRBJ1-1,.,TGTTCCAGCAGCTTGGGTGAGGGGGGGATAGCTTTCTTT,CSSSLGEGGIAFF
.,TRBV2,TRBJ2-3,.,TGTGCCAGCAGTGAATCGGCAGGTTACCCCCATACGCAGTATTTT,CASSESAGYPHTQYF
.,TRBV5-1,TRBJ2-3,.,TGCGCCAGCAGATTCCAGGAGGGCCGGGATACGCAGTATTTT,CASRFQEGRDTQYF